These T cell receptor beta chains were read from a single sample in a study of blood T cells in healthy people across ages. TCRdb itself ran the 5' RACE reads through MiXCR, one entry per CDR3 protein. The table has around 1,000,000 distinct CDR3 sequences, more than 30% seen once; the top ten hold around 14%. Sequenced sample: blood. Receptors were obtained from a man aged 18 to 30 in good health. The CDR3 runs from the conserved cysteine through the conserved F or W. A D gene is named only where the DNA matches it firmly. Clone size is shown for a subset of rows, as once, few, many or a class of expanded clone.

clone size	V gene	D gene	J gene	CDR3 DNA	CDR3 protein
-	TRBV30	-	TRBJ2-5	TGTGCCTGGAGCCACCCGGTTGGGGAGACCCAGTACTTC	CAWSHPVGETQYF
-	TRBV10-3	TRBD1	TRBJ1-1	TGTGCCATCAGTGAGCCTAAACAGGCAGGGGGCATGAACACTGAAGCTTTCTTT	CAISEPKQAGGMNTEAFF
-	TRBV21-1	-	TRBJ1-2	TGTGCCAGCAGCTACGGTCCCATCGGGGGGTTCTATGGCTACACCTTC	CASSYGPIGGFYGYTF
-	TRBV5-1	-	TRBJ1-1	TGCGCCAGCCATGGCCCAGGGGCTATGGAAGCTTTCTTT	CASHGPGAMEAFF
-	TRBV27	-	TRBJ1-2	TGTGCCAGCAGTTTATCCTCTACAAGTAACTATGGCTACACCTTC	CASSLSSTSNYGYTF
once	TRBV9	-	TRBJ1-1	TGTGCCAGCAGCGCGACGTGGGGGACTGAAGCTTTCTTT	CASSATWGTEAFF
-	TRBV7-8	TRBD1	TRBJ1-1	TGTGCCAGCAGCTTCCACAGGGGAGAGGAGAAGTTAGCTTTCTTT	CASSFHRGEEKLAFF
-	TRBV12-3/TRBV12-4	TRBD2	TRBJ2-1	TGTGCCAGCAGTTTAAGCGCGGTAGCGGGGGGGAAGTTCTTC	CASSLSAVAGGKFF
-	TRBV19	-	TRBJ1-1	TGTGCCAGTAGAACCGGACCCGGGGGTGCTTTCTTT	CASRTGPGGAFF
-	TRBV4-1	-	TRBJ2-7	TGCGCCAGCAGCCTAAGGTCGGGGGGCTCCTACAATGAGCAGTACTTC	CASSLRSGGSYNEQYF
once	TRBV6-6	TRBD1	TRBJ2-5	TGTGCCAGCAGTACGACAGGGGGTGGAGAGACCCAGTACTTC	CASSTTGGGETQYF
-	TRBV18	TRBD2	TRBJ2-5	TGTGCCAGCTCACCTGATTTGGCTAGCGGGGAAGAGACCCAGTACTTC	CASSPDLASGEETQYF
few	TRBV4-1	-	TRBJ2-7	TGCGCCAGCAGCCAAAGTAGGTTCTACGAGCAGTACTTC	CASSQSRFYEQYF
-	TRBV20-1	TRBD1	TRBJ1-2	TGCAGTGCTAGGGAAACAGGGGGCTCCCCTGGCTACACCTTC	CSARETGGSPGYTF
-	TRBV20-1	TRBD1	TRBJ1-6	TGCAGTGCGCCGACAGGGCAGAGACTCCACTTT	CSAPTGQRLHF
-	TRBV11-2	-	TRBJ2-3	TGTGCCAGCAGCTCCCCTATGGGGGAAAAGACAGATACGCAGTATTTT	CASSSPMGEKTDTQYF
few	TRBV7-3	-	TRBJ2-7	TGTGCCAGCAGCTTAAAAAGCAGTCCTCAAAAGTTCTACGAGCAGTACTTC	CASSLKSSPQKFYEQYF
once	TRBV9	TRBD1	TRBJ2-3	TGTGCCAGCAGCGTAGCTGGGGCAGGGGGCGGCACAGATACGCAGTATTTT	CASSVAGAGGGTDTQYF
few	TRBV7-9	TRBD2	TRBJ2-5	TGTGCCAGCAGCTTAGACGGACTAGCTCTAGAGACCCAGTACTTC	CASSLDGLALETQYF
-	TRBV10-3	-	TRBJ2-3	TGTGCCATCAGTGAGTCCCGGGGAGATACGCAGTATTTT	CAISESRGDTQYF
-	TRBV12-3/TRBV12-4	-	TRBJ1-2	TGTGCCAGCAGTCCCCGCCCCGGGCCAAATAACTATGGCTACACCTTC	CASSPRPGPNNYGYTF
few	TRBV6-6	-	TRBJ2-7	TGTGCCAGCAGTTACCTTGGGCAGGCCTACGAGCAGTACTTC	CASSYLGQAYEQYF
-	TRBV9	-	TRBJ2-5	TGTGCCAGCAGCGTCTGGGGCAACCAAGAGACCCAGTACTTC	CASSVWGNQETQYF
-	TRBV5-1	TRBD2	TRBJ2-1	TGCGCCAGCAGAAGTGAACTAGCGGGGGGTCACAATGAGCAGTTCTTC	CASRSELAGGHNEQFF
few	TRBV28	-	TRBJ2-6	TGTGCCAGCAGTTTATTCCAGTTAGGCTCTGGGGCCAACGTCCTGACTTTC	CASSLFQLGSGANVLTF
few	TRBV2	TRBD1	TRBJ2-7	TGTGCCAGCAGTGACCCCGACAGGGTCGAGCAGTACTTC	CASSDPDRVEQYF
-	TRBV20-1	-	TRBJ1-5	TGCAGTGCTAGAGGTTTACTGAATCAGTCCCAGCATTTT	CSARGLLNQSQHF
few	TRBV20-1	TRBD1	TRBJ2-3	TGCAGTGCTACTCGGACAGGAAGCACAGATACGCAGTATTTT	CSATRTGSTDTQYF
-	TRBV5-1	-	TRBJ2-7	TGCGCCAGCAGCCCGGGAAACTCCTACGAGCAGTACTTC	CASSPGNSYEQYF
once	TRBV10-3	-	TRBJ2-7	TGTGCCATCAGTGAGTCGGGGGGAGGTGAGCAGTACTTC	CAISESGGGEQYF
-	TRBV4-2	-	TRBJ1-2	TGTGCCAGCAGCCAAGATGGGGTGGGTGTTAACTATGGCTACACCTTC	CASSQDGVGVNYGYTF
-	TRBV20-1	-	TRBJ1-5	TGCAGTGCTAGAGCCCCAGGGGACAATCAGCCCCAGCATTTT	CSARAPGDNQPQHF
few	TRBV20-1	-	TRBJ1-1	TGCAGTGCTAGAGATAGGGGACGCGGGAACACTGAAGCTTTCTTT	CSARDRGRGNTEAFF
few	TRBV4-2	-	TRBJ1-5	TGTGCCAGCAGCGCAACCCGGGACAGCAATCAGCCCCAGCATTTT	CASSATRDSNQPQHF
-	TRBV14	-	TRBJ2-5	TGTGCCAGCAGCCAAGAAGGAGGCGGTTGGGAGACCCAGTACTTC	CASSQEGGGWETQYF
few	TRBV5-1	-	TRBJ1-6	TGCGCCAGCAGCTTGGTTCTTGAAGGTGGGGCAAGTTCACCCCTCCACTTT	CASSLVLEGGASSPLHF
-	TRBV5-6	-	TRBJ1-4	TGTGCCAGCAGCCCGGGTGGAGGGTGGGCCATTGATGAAAAACTGTTTTTT	CASSPGGGWAIDEKLFF
-	TRBV2	TRBD2	TRBJ2-1	TGTGCCAGCAGTGGAGGAGCGGGGGCCACTACATATGAGCAGTTCTTC	CASSGGAGATTYEQFF
many	TRBV10-3	TRBD1	TRBJ1-2	TGTGCCATCAGTGCGGGACAGGGGATCCATGGCTACACCTTC	CAISAGQGIHGYTF
-	TRBV5-6	-	TRBJ2-7	TGTGCCAGCAGCCTTTACAGGAACCCTACCCCCTACGAGCAGTACTTC	CASSLYRNPTPYEQYF
-	TRBV4-2	-	TRBJ1-1	TGTGCCAGCAGCGCTCGGGATCGAAACGGGGACACTGAAGCTTTCTTT	CASSARDRNGDTEAFF
few	TRBV12-3/TRBV12-4	-	TRBJ2-1	TGTGCCAGCATCCAATCAGGGGAGGGTGAGCAGTTCTTC	CASIQSGEGEQFF
-	TRBV27	-	TRBJ2-2	TGTGCCAGCAGTTTATCGCGGGTCACCGGGGAGCTGTTTTTT	CASSLSRVTGELFF
once	TRBV20-1	-	TRBJ1-2	TGCAGTGCCACTTTGGGCGCAGTACTTGGCTCCTATGGCAACACCTTC	CSATLGAVLGSYGNTF
-	TRBV29-1	TRBD1	TRBJ2-3	TGCAGCGTTGATGGTTTGACAGGGGGGACAGATACGCAGTATTTT	CSVDGLTGGTDTQYF
-	TRBV25-1	-	TRBJ1-6	TGTGCCAGCAGTGAATGGGTTTACCAGGGGAATTCACCCCTCCACTTT	CASSEWVYQGNSPLHF
-	TRBV2	TRBD2	TRBJ2-5	TGTGCCAGCAGTCTCCTACTAGCGGGGAGGAAAGAGACCCAGTACTTC	CASSLLLAGRKETQYF
-	TRBV19	TRBD2	TRBJ2-3	TGTGCCAGCTCTACCCGGGGGGTCGCCACAGATACGCAGTATTTT	CASSTRGVATDTQYF
many	TRBV7-2	-	TRBJ2-3	TGTGCCAGCAGCTCGAAAGATACGCAGTATTTT	CASSSKDTQYF
-	TRBV4-1	-	TRBJ2-7	TGCGCCAGCAGCCACCCATCCAATGAGCAGTACTTC	CASSHPSNEQYF
-	TRBV4-2	-	TRBJ1-2	TGTGCCAGCAGCCAACCTCTTACAGACAACTATGGCTACACCTTC	CASSQPLTDNYGYTF
few	TRBV4-3	-	TRBJ1-3	TGCGCCAGCAGCCAAGGGTACCCCTCTGGAAACACCATATATTTT	CASSQGYPSGNTIYF